This TCR beta chain stems from a study of beta chain features in type 1 diabetes. Study in general: Sorted cell examination encompassed 100,000,000 or so cells across all samples.

The entirety of the isolated RNA underwent reverse transcription, so expressed TCRB transcripts were sequenced. Profiling relied on immunoSEQ multiplex PCR, and the TCRdb table lists in-frame clones only, not all of them. The sample carries some 410,000 clones, 11% to 15% recorded once. Study observations and caveats: Small HLA sub-analyses could not settle whether HLA shapes TCRB rearrangement.

This CDR3 has 13 residues. CDR1 and CDR2 from the germline V gene are SGHNT and YENEEA. V was trimmed by 4 bases and J by 1 base, leaving 5 bases between them. It was via CD45RO/CCR7/CD25/CD127/CD95/CD27 that CD4+ naive, central memory, regulatory and stem cell-like memory cells were sorted. The table lists this clone with a few counts. Its antigen is not known. Specimen: naive CD4+ T cells from blood. The origin of this receptor is a man aged 25 to 45 in good health. This chain joins TRBV11-3 and TRBJ1-3; D is unclear. The CDR3 loop reads CASSSVSGNTIYF. CDR3 nucleotides: TGTGCCAGCAGCTCGGTTTCTGGAAACACCATATATTTT.